This T cell receptor (beta chain) was sequenced for a study of metastatic and nonmetastatic thyroid tumors. As for the study in general: Repertoire data that came from the blood and tumor or nodule tissue of malignant and benign thyroid patients were compared. Overall study findings and caveats: Significantly higher TCR beta diversity was reportedly seen in malignant thyroid tumors than benign nodules, in blood and tumor.

In the case of this clone: Its cognate antigen is unknown.

Original data processing: Between-group CDR3 differences, defined by clinicopathological status, yielded a distant-metastasis classifier for papillary thyroid cancer. TCRdb reprocessed the PCR reads using MiXCR. These V and J calls rely on TCRdb rather than the paper's analysis. The table has approximately 41,000 clones, roughly 24% seen once. There were no patients who had received any treatment before thyroid surgery. This CDR3 has 15 amino acids. The germline CDR1 and CDR2 sequences are SGHRS and YFSETQ. Trimming removed 6 bases from V and 6 bases from J, with 18 bases in between. Sequencing used tumor tissue. The rearrangement joins TRBV5-1 to TRBJ2-2; D perhaps matches TRBD1 (5 bases). This TCR was recovered from a female donor with papillary thyroid cancer or a benign thyroid nodule (not recorded which). Some clones in this sample may be carry-over from other donors' samples. The DNA for the CDR3 is TGCGCCAGCATCGTTAGGGGCTATACGGCCGGGGAGCTGTTTTTT. As protein: CASIVRGYTAGELFF.